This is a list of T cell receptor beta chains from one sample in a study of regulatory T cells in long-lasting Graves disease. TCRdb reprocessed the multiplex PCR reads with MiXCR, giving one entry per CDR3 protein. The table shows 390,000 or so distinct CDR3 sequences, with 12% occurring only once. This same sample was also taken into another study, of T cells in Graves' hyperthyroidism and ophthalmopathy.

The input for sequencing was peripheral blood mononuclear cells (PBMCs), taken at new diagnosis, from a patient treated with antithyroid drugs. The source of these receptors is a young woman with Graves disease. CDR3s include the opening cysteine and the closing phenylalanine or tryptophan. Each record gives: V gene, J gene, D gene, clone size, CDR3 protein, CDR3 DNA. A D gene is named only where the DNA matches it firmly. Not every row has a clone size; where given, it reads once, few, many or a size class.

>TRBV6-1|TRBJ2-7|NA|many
CASSVGISYEQYF
TGTGCCAGCAGTGTAGGGATCTCCTACGAGCAGTACTTC
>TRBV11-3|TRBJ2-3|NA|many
CASSLGGFTDTQYF
TGTGCCAGCAGCTTAGGGGGTTTCACAGATACGCAGTATTTT
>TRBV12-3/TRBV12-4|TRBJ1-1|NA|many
CASSFQVFEAFF
TGTGCCAGCAGTTTCCAGGTATTTGAAGCTTTCTTT
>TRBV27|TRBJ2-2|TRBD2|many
CASSYLAGGPTGELFF
TGTGCCAGCAGCTACCTGGCGGGAGGCCCCACCGGGGAGCTGTTTTTT
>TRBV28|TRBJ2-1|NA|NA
CASSFFVGNEQFF
TGTGCCAGCAGTTTTTTTGTAGGGAATGAGCAGTTCTTC
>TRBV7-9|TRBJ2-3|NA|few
CASSLRWEDGTDTQYF
TGTGCCAGCAGCCTCCGTTGGGAGGACGGCACAGATACGCAGTATTTT
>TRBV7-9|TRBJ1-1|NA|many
CASSLAAPEAFF
TGTGCCAGCAGCTTAGCTGCCCCTGAAGCTTTCTTT
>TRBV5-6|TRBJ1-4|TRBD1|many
CASSRPGTGDEKLFF
TGTGCCAGCAGCCGACCCGGGACAGGAGATGAAAAACTGTTTTTT
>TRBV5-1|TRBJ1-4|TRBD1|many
CASSLGDREGEKLFF
TGCGCCAGCAGCTTGGGTGACAGGGAAGGCGAAAAACTGTTTTTT
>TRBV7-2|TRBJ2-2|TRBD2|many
CASSLGTSGKWGTGELFF
TGTGCCAGCAGCTTAGGGACTAGCGGGAAATGGGGAACCGGGGAGCTGTTTTTT
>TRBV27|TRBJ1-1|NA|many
CASIPMAGVNTEAFF
TGTGCCAGCATTCCTATGGCGGGGGTCAACACTGAAGCTTTCTTT
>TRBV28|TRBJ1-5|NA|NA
CASSFYEGDQPQHF
TGTGCCAGCAGTTTCTATGAGGGGGATCAGCCCCAGCATTTT
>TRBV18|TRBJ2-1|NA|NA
CTSSPELNEQFF
TGTACCAGCTCACCAGAATTAAATGAGCAGTTCTTC
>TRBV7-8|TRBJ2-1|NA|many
CASSSPHRGHKSSYNEQFF
TGTGCCAGCAGCTCCCCGCATCGAGGTCATAAAAGCTCCTACAATGAGCAGTTCTTC
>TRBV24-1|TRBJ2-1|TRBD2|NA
CATSDNSGRGGHYNEQFF
TGTGCCACCAGTGATAACAGTGGGAGGGGAGGGCATTACAATGAGCAGTTCTTC
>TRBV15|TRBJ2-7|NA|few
CATSSVLMVGEQYF
TGTGCCACCAGCAGTGTACTTATGGTGGGCGAGCAGTACTTC
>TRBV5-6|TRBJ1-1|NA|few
CASSFYRAGTEAFF
TGTGCCAGCAGCTTCTACAGGGCGGGTACTGAAGCTTTCTTT
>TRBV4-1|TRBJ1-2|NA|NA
CASSQPRQGSNYGYTF
TGCGCCAGCAGCCAACCTCGTCAGGGGAGTAACTATGGCTACACCTTC
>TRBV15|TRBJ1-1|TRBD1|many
CATIKTGGTEAFF
TGTGCCACCATCAAGACAGGGGGGACTGAAGCTTTCTTT
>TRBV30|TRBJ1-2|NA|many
CAWAPAILYGYTF
TGTGCCTGGGCCCCGGCCATCCTCTATGGCTACACCTTC
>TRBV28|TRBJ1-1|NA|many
CASSLTGRQEAFF
TGTGCCAGCAGTCTAACCGGACGGCAAGAAGCTTTCTTT
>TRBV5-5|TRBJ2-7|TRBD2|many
CASNFGTSGAYEQYF
TGTGCCAGCAATTTCGGGACTAGCGGCGCATACGAGCAGTACTTC
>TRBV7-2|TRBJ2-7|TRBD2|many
CASSFRPGTSGGSSYEQYF
TGTGCCAGCAGCTTTCGACCCGGGACTAGCGGGGGGAGCTCCTACGAGCAGTACTTC
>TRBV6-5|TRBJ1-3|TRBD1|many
CASSFHRGTGNTIYF
TGTGCCAGCAGTTTTCACAGGGGTACTGGAAACACCATATATTTT
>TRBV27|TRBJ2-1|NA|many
CASQDRHNEQFF
TGTGCCTCCCAAGACAGGCACAATGAGCAGTTCTTC
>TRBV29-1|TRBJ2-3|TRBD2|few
CSVLPGLAGWGDTQYF
TGCAGCGTCTTACCGGGACTAGCGGGTTGGGGAGATACGCAGTATTTT
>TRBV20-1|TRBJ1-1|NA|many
CSALGRHTEAFF
TGCAGTGCTTTAGGACGGCACACTGAAGCTTTCTTT
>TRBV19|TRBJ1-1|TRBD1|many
CASNDRGGTEAFF
TGTGCCAGTAATGACAGGGGGGGCACTGAAGCTTTCTTT
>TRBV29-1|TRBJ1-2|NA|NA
CSVGPSGENLRGYTF
TGCAGCGTCGGGCCTTCAGGGGAAAATTTGCGTGGCTACACCTTC
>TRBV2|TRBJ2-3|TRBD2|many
CASRAGRGGTDTQYF
TGTGCCAGCAGGGCCGGGCGGGGGGGCACAGATACGCAGTATTTT
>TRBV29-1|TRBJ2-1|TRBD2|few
CSGNSPGTSGFF
TGCAGCGGAAATAGTCCTGGGACTAGCGGGTTCTTC
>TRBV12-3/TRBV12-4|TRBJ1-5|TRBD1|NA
CASSTWGQVSNQPQHF
TGTGCCAGCAGTACCTGGGGACAGGTTAGCAATCAGCCCCAGCATTTT
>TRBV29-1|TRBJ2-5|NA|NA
CSVGPRWGQETQYF
TGCAGCGTTGGACCCAGGTGGGGACAAGAGACCCAGTACTTC
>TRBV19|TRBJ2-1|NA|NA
CASSMTAGRSYNEQFF
TGTGCCAGTAGTATGACGGCGGGGAGGTCCTACAATGAGCAGTTCTTC
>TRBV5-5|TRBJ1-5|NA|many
CASSLLGRGNQPQHF
TGTGCCAGCAGCTTGTTGGGCAGGGGCAATCAGCCCCAGCATTTT
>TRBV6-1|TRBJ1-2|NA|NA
CASAQGQLNYGYTF
TGTGCCAGTGCACAAGGGCAGCTTAACTATGGCTACACCTTC
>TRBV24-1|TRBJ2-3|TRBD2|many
CATSGTSGYHTDTQYF
TGTGCCACCAGTGGGACTAGCGGGTACCACACAGATACGCAGTATTTT
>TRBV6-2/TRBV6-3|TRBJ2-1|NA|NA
CASSWDFSSPFF
TGTGCCAGCAGTTGGGACTTTTCTAGCCCGTTCTTC
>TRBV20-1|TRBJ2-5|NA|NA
CSARVPALVVQSGTQYF
TGCAGTGCTAGAGTTCCCGCCTTGGTTGTTCAGTCCGGGACCCAGTACTTC
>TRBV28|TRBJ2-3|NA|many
CASSPRGQADTDTQYF
TGTGCCAGCAGTCCACGGGGGCAGGCCGACACAGATACGCAGTATTTT
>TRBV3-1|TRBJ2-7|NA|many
CASSQERRGRREQYF
TGTGCCAGCAGCCAAGAAAGAAGGGGTAGGCGCGAGCAGTACTTC
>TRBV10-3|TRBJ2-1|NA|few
CAISDAVVELSGLGTPPNRQFF
TGTGCCATCAGTGATGCCGTTGTCGAATTGTCGGGTCTCGGGACACCTCCGAACCGCCAGTTCTTC
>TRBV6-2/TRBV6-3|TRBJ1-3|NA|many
CASSLGSLHSGNTIYF
TGTGCCAGCAGTTTGGGGAGCCTACACTCTGGAAACACCATATATTTT
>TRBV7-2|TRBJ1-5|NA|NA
CASSLPDGVSNQPQHF
TGTGCCAGCAGCTTACCCGACGGGGTCAGCAATCAGCCCCAGCATTTT
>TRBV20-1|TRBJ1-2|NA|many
CSARDRRAAYYGYTF
TGCAGTGCTAGAGATCGTCGAGCAGCGTACTATGGCTACACCTTC
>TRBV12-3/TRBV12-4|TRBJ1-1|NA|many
CASSFTQGMNTEAFF
TGTGCCAGCAGTTTTACTCAGGGAATGAACACTGAAGCTTTCTTT
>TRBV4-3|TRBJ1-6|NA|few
CASSQRQARRDSPLHF
TGCGCCAGCAGCCAGAGACAGGCAAGAAGGGATTCACCCCTCCACTTT
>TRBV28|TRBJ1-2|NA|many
CASIQSGGYYGYTF
TGTGCCAGCATCCAATCAGGCGGGTACTATGGCTACACCTTC
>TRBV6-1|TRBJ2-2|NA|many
CASKWGGSLRGTGELFF
TGTGCCAGCAAGTGGGGCGGCTCCCTCAGGGGCACCGGGGAGCTGTTTTTT
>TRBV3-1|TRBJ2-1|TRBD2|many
CASSHLRLAESYNEQFF
TGTGCCAGCAGCCACCTCCGACTAGCTGAATCCTACAATGAGCAGTTCTTC
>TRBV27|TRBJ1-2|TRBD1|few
CASSDPGQGRYGYTF
TGTGCCAGCAGTGATCCGGGACAGGGCCGCTATGGCTACACCTTC
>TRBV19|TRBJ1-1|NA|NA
CASSTVTGSREAFF
TGTGCCAGTAGTACAGTGACAGGCAGTAGAGAAGCTTTCTTT
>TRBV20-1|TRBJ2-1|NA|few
CSATAAPGQFF
TGCAGTGCTACCGCAGCCCCCGGGCAGTTCTTC
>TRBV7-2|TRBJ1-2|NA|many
CASSWSTGGYGYTF
TGTGCCAGCAGCTGGTCGACGGGAGGATATGGCTACACCTTC
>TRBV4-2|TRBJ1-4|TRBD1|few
CASSHNGGQVDEKLFF
TGTGCCAGCAGCCACAACGGGGGACAGGTCGATGAAAAACTGTTTTTT